This T cell receptor beta chain was found in a study of sequential checkpoint blockade in melanoma. Noted treatment: randomized to nivolumab then ipilimumab (arm A) or the reverse (arm B). Patients had received no earlier DNA-damaging chemotherapy. Live CD3+CD8+ CD19− CD56− cells were sorted from PBMCs. This CDR3 region has 15 residues. V dropped 3 bases and J dropped 5 bases, with 14 bases sitting between them. Germline V gives CDR1 KGHSH, CDR2 LQKENI. This clone was detected only a few times. Profiled with immunoSEQ multiplex PCR; TCRdb holds only in-frame clones, not every one. Of about 12,000 clones listed, roughly two thirds are singletons.

The source of this sequence is a human donor with melanoma. The sequenced sample was CD8+ T cells sorted from blood (inferred from file names), obtained from a patient given nivolumab and ipilimumab in sequence. The V gene is TRBV18, the J gene TRBJ2-1; possibly TRBD2 for D (6 bases). The CDR3 sequence: CASSPEAGLDNEQFF. The CDR3 nucleotides are TGTGCCAGCTCACCCGAGGCGGGATTAGACAATGAGCAGTTCTTC.